Sequencing of this T cell receptor beta chain was carried out in a study of shared clonotypes between healthy human individuals. Overall study context: Each donor's CD8 memory used one plate, CD8 naive two, each CD4 subset three.

Study findings and constraints: Relative to their counterparts shared across all four donors, non-shared clonotypes exhibited diminished generation probabilities.

The CDR3 spans 15 residues. After removal of 6 bases from V and 5 bases from J, the junction contained 8 bases not matched to a gene. CDR1 is MNHEY and CDR2 is SVGAGI in the germline V gene. Using immunoSEQ multiplex PCR, the repertoire was profiled, and TCRdb retains in-frame clones only, with some absent. The sample lists about 2.4 million clones; over 85% were seen once. This clone showed up just once. The antigen is undetermined. V and J are TRBV6-5 and TRBJ2-1; TRBD2 aligns across 9 bases. Sequencing used naive CD4+ T cells sorted from blood. Subset meaning: CD45RA+ positively selected. The receptor's source is a man in his late teens or twenties in good health. The CDR3 DNA is TGTGCCAGCAGCTCCGGGACTAGCAGGCACAATGAGCAGTTCTTC. As protein: CASSSGTSRHNEQFF.